Reported below is one T cell receptor beta chain. The antigen is undetermined. PCR primers comprised 60 Vbeta and 13 Jbeta primers. Here immunoSEQ multiplex PCR was the method, and the copy in TCRdb shows in-frame clones only, minus some. The sample has about 190,000 clones; roughly four fifths are singletons. This entry is derived from a study of cytomegalovirus exposure and HLA in healthy donors. Study results and limitations: Researchers reported from a later analysis that most CMV-associated TCR beta chains appeared HLA-restricted. Reports described diagnosis of cytomegalovirus status by the classifier as highly specific and sensitive. Researchers counted around 170 TCR beta chains as cytomegalovirus-associated. In a later analysis, at a false discovery rate of 0.05, approximately 15,000 TCR beta sequences matched HLA alleles.

Sequenced sample: PBMCs. The TCR sequence derives from a woman aged 25 to 39 in good health and CMV-seropositive.

In nucleotides, the CDR3 is TGCGCCAGCAGCTTAGGGGGGACAGGGAGCCACGAGCAGTACTTC. It encodes CASSLGGTGSHEQYF. The J gene is TRBJ2-7, the V gene TRBV5-1, with TRBD1 matching 9 bases. Germline V gene sequence: CDR1 SGHRS, CDR2 YFSETQ. CDR3 length: 15 amino acids. J lost 5 bases, V lost 2 bases, and 8 bases had no gene match.